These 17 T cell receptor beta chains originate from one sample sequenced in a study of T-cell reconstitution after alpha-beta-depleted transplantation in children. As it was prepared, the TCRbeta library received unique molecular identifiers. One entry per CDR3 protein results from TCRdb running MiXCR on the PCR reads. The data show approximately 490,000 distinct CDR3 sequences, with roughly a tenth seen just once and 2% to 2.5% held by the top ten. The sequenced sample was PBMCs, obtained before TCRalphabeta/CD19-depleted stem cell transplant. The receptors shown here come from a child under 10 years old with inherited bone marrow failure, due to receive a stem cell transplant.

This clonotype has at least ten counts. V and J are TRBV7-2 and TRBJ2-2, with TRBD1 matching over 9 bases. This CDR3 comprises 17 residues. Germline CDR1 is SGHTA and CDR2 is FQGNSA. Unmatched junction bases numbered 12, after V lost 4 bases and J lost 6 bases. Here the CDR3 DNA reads TGTGCCAGCAGCTCCTTACCCCGGACAGGGGAATCCGGGGAGCTGTTTTTT. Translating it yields CASSSLPRTGESGELFF.

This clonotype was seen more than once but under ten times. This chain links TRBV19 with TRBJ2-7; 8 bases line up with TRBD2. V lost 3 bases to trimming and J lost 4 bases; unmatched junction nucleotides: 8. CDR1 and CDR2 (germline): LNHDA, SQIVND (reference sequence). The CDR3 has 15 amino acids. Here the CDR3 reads CASSMASGSLYEQYF. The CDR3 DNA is TGTGCCAGTAGTATGGCCAGCGGGAGTCTGTACGAGCAGTACTTC.

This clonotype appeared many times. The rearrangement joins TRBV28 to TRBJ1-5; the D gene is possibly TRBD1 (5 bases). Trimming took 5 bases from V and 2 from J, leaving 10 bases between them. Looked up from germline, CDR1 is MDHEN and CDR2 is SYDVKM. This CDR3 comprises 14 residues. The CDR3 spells CASSPLQGNQPQHF. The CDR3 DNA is TGTGCCAGCAGTCCACTACAGGGCAATCAGCCCCAGCATTTT. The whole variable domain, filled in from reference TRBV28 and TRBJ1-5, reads DVKVTQSSRYLVKRTGEKVFLECVQDMDHENMFWYRQDPGLGLRLIYFSYDVKMKEKGDIPEGYSVSREKKERFSLILESASTNQTSMYLCASSPLQGNQPQHFGDGTRLSIL.

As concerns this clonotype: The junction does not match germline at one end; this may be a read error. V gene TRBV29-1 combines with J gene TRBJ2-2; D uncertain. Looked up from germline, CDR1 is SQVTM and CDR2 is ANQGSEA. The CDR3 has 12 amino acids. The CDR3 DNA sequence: TGCAGCGTTGTGAAGAACACCAGGGAGCTGTTTTTT. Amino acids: CSVVKNTRELFF.

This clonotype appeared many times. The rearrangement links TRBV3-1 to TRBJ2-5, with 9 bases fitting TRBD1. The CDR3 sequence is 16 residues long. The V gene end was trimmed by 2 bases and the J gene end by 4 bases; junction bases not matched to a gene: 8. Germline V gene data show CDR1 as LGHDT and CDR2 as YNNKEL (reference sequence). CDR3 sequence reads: CASSQYRGRFAETQYF. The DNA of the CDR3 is TGTGCCAGCAGCCAATACAGGGGGCGGTTTGCAGAGACCCAGTACTTC.

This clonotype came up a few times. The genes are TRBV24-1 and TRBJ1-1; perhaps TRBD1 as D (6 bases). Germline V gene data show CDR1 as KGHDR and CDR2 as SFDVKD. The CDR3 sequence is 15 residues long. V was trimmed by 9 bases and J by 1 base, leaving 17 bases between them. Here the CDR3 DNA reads TGTGCCACCTCCCCGTCAGGGGCAAGGAACACTGAAGCTTTCTTT. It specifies CATSPSGARNTEAFF.

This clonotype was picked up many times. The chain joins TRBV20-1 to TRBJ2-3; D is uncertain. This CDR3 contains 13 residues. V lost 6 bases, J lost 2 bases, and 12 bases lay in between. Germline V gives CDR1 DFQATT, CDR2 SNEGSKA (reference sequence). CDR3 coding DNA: TGCAGTGCAGGCGGCCCTGTCACAGATACGCAGTATTTT. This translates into CSAGGPVTDTQYF.

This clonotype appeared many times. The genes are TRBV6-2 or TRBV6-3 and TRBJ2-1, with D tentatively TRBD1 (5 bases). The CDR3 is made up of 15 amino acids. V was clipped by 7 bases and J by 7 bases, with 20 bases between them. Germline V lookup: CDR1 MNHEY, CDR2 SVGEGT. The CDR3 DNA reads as TGTGCCAGCACCAAGGGGTTGTTGTTCTGGAATGAGCAGTTCTTC. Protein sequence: CASTKGLLFWNEQFF.

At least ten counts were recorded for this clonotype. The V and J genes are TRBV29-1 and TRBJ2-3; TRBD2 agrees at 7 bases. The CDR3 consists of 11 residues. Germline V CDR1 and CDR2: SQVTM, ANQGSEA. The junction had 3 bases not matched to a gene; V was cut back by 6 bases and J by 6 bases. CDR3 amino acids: CSVALADTQYF. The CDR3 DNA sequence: TGCAGCGTAGCACTAGCGGATACGCAGTATTTT.

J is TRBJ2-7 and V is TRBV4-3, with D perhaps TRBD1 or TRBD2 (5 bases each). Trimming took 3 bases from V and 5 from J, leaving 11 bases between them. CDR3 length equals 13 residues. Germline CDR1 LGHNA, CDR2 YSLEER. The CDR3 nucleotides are TGCGCCAGCAGCCAGATGGGACGGGACGAGCAGTACTTC. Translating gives CASSQMGRDEQYF.

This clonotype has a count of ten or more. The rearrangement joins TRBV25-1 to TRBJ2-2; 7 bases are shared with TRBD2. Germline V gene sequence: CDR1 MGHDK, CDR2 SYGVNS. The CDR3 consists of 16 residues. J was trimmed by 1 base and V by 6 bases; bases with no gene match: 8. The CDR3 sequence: CASRRGSGMNTGELFF. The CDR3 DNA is TGTGCCAGCAGGAGGGGAAGCGGGATGAACACCGGGGAGCTGTTTTTT.

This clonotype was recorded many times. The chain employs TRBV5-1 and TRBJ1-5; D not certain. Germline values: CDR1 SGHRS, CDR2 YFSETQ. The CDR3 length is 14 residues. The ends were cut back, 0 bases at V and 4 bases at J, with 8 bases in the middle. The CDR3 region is CASSLVPGNQPQHF. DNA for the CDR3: TGCGCCAGCAGCTTGGTACCGGGGAATCAGCCCCAGCATTTT. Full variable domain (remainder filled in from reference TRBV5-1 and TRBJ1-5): KAGVTQTPRYLIKTRGQQVTLSCSPISGHRSVSWYQQTPGQGLQFLFEYFSETQRNKGNFPGRFSGRQFSNSRSEMNVSTLELGDSALYLCASSLVPGNQPQHFGDGTRLSIL.

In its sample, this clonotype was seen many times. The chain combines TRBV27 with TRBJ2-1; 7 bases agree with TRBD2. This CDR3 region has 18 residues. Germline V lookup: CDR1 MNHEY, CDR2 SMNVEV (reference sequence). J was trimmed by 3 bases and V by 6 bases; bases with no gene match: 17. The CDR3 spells CASSLNAVLGGDYNEQFF. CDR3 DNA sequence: TGTGCCAGCAGCCTGAACGCAGTACTGGGAGGGGACTACAATGAGCAGTTCTTC.

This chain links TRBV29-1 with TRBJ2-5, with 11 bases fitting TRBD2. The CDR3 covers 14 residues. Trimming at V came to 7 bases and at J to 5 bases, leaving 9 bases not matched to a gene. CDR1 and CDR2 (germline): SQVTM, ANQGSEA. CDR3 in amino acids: CSASLAGGGETQYF. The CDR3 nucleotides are TGCAGCGCCAGCCTAGCGGGAGGTGGTGAGACCCAGTACTTC.

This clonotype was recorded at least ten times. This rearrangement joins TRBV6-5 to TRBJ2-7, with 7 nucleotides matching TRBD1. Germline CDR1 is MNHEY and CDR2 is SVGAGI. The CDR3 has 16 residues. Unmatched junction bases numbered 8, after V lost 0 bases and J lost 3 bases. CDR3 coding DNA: TGTGCCAGCAGTTACTCCCAGACAGGGCTAGGCTACGAGCAGTACTTC. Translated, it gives CASSYSQTGLGYEQYF.

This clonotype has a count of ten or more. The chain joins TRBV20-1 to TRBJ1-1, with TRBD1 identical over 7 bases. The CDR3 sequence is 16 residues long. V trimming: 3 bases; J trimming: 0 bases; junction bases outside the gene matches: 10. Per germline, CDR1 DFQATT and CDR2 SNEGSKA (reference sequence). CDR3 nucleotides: TGCAGTGCTAGCGATACAGGGGAGTTCGTGAACACTGAAGCTTTCTTT. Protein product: CSASDTGEFVNTEAFF.

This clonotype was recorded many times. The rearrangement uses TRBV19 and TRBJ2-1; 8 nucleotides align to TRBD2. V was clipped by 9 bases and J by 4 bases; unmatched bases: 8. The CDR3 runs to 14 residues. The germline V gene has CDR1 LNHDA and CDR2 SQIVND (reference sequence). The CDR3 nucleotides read TGTGCCAGCAGTTGGCTAGCGGGTTACAATGAGCAGTTCTTC. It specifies CASSWLAGYNEQFF.